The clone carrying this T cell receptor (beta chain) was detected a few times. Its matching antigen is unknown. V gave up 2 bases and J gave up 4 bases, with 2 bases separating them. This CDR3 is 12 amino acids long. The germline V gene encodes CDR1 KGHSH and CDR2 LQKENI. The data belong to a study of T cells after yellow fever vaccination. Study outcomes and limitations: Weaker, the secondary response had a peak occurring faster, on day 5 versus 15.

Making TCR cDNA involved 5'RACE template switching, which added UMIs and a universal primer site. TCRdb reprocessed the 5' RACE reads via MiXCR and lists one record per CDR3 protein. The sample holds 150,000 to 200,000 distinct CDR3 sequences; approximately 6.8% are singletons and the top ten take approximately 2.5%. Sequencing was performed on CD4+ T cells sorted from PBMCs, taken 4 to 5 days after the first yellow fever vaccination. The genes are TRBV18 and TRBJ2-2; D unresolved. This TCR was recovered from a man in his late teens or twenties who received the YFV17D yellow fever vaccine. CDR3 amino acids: CASSPITGELFF. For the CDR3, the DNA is TGTGCCAGCTCACCAATCACCGGGGAGCTGTTTTTT.